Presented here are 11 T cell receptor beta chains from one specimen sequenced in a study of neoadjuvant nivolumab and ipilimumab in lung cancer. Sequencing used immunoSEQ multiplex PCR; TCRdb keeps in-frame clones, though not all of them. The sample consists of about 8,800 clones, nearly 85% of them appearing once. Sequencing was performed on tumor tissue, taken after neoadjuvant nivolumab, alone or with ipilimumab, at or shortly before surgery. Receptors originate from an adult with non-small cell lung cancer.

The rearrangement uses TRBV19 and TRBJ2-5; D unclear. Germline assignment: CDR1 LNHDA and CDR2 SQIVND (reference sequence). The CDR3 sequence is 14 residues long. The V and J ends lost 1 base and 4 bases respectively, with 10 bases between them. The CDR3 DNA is TGTGCCAGTAGTATAGGTCCCAGCACAGAGACCCAGTACTTC. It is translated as CASSIGPSTETQYF.

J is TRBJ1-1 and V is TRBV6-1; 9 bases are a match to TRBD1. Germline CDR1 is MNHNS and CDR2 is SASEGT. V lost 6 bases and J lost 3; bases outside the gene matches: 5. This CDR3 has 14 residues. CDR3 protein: CASRRTGDDTEAFF. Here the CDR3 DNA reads TGTGCCAGCAGGAGGACAGGGGATGACACTGAAGCTTTCTTT.

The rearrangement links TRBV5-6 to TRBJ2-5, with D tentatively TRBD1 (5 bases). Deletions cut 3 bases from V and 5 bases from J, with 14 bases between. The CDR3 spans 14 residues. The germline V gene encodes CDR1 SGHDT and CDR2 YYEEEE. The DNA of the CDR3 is TGTGCCAGCAGCTCTAGGGGTTCGGCCGAGACCCAGTACTTC. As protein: CASSSRGSAETQYF.

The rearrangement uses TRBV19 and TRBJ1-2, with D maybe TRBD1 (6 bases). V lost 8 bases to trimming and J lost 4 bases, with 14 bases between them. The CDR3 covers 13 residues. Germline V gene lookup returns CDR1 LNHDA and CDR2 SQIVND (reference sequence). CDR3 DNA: TGTGCCAGTGGCCGGAGGGGGGCCTATGGCTACACCTTC. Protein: CASGRRGAYGYTF.

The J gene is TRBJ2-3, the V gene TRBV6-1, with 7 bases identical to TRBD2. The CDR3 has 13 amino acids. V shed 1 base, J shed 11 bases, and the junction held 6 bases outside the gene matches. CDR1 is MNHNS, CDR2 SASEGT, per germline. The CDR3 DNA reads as TGTGCCAGCAGTGAAGTTGGGAGGGACGGGCAGTATTTT. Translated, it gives CASSEVGRDGQYF.

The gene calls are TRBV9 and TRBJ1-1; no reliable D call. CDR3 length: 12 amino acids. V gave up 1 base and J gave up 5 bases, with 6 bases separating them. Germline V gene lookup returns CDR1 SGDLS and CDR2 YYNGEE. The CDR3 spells CASSVSGTEAFF. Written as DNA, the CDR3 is TGTGCCAGCAGCGTATCAGGAACTGAAGCTTTCTTT.

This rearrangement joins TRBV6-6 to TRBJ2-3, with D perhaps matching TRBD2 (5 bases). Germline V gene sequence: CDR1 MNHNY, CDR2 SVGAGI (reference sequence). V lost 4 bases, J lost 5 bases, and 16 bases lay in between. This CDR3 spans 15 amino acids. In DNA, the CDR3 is TGTGCCAGCAGTTCCGCCGGGAAAGCGCTAGATACGCAGTATTTT. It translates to CASSSAGKALDTQYF.

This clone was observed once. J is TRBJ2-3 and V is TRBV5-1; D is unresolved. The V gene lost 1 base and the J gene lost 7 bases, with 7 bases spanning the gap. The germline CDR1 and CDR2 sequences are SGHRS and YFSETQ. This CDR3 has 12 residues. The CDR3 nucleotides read TGCGCCAGCAGCTTGTTTGAAAATACGCAGTATTTT. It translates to CASSLFENTQYF.

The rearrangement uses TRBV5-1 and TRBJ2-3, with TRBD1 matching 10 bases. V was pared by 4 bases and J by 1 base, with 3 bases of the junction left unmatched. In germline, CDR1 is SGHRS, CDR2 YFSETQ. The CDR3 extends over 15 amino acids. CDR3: CASSPGQGGTDTQYF. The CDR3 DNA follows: TGCGCCAGCAGCCCCGGACAGGGGGGCACAGATACGCAGTATTTT.

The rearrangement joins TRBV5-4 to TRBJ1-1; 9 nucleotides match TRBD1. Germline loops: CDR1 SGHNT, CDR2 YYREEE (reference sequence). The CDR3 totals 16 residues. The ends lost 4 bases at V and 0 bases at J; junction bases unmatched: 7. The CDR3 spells CASSPGQGGMNTEAFF. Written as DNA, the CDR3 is TGTGCCAGCAGCCCGGGACAGGGAGGGATGAACACTGAAGCTTTCTTT.

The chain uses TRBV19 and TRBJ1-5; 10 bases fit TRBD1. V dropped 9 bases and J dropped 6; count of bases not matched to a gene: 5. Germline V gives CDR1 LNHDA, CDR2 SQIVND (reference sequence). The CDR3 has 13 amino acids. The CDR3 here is CASGTGDGQPQHF. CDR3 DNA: TGTGCCAGCGGGACAGGGGACGGTCAGCCCCAGCATTTT. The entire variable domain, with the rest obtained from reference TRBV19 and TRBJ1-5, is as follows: DGGITQSPKYLFRKEGQNVTLSCEQNLNHDAMYWYRQDPGQGLRLIYYSQIVNDFQKGDIAEGYSVSREKKESFPLTVTSAQKNPTAFYLCASGTGDGQPQHFGDGTRLSIL.